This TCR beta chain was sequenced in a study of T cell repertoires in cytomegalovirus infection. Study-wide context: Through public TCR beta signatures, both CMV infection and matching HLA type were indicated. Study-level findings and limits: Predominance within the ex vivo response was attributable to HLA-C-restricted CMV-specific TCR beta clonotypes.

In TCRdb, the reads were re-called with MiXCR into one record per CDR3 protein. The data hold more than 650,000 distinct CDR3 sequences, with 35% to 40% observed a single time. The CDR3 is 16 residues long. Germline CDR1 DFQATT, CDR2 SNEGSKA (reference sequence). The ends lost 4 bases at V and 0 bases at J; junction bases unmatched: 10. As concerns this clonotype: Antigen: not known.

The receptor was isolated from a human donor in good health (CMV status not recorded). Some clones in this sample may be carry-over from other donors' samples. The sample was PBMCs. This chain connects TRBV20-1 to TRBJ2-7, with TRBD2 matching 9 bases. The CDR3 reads CSAISSGRLSSYEQYF. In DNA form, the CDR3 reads TGCAGTGCTATTTCCAGCGGGAGGCTGAGCTCCTACGAGCAGTACTTC.